This TCR beta chain derives from a study of shared clonotypes between healthy human individuals. Study summary: Per-donor plates numbered three CD4 naive, three CD4 memory, two CD8 naive and one CD8 memory.

Sequencing used immunoSEQ multiplex PCR; TCRdb keeps in-frame clones, though not all of them. The sample carries approximately 1,000,000 clones, about four fifths recorded once. Negatively enriched CD4+ T cells were divided by CD45RA into naive and memory. Looked up from germline, CDR1 is SGHNT and CDR2 is YYREEE (reference sequence). Trimming removed 1 base from V and 0 bases from J; junction bases left unmatched: 3. CDR3 length equals 16 residues. In its sample, this clone was seen once. The same CDR3 arises from other DNA sequences in this sample as well. The chain is built from TRBV5-4 and TRBJ2-3, with 9 positions matching TRBD2. The TCR originated in a man younger than 35 in good health. Some clones in this sample may be carry-over from other donors' samples. Sequencing was performed on memory CD4+ T cells from PBMCs. Subset denoted: CD45RA-negative fraction. The CDR3 coding sequence is TGTGCCAGCAGCTTGAGGCTAGCGGGGAGCACAGATACGCAGTATTTT. This sequence encodes CASSLRLAGSTDTQYF.